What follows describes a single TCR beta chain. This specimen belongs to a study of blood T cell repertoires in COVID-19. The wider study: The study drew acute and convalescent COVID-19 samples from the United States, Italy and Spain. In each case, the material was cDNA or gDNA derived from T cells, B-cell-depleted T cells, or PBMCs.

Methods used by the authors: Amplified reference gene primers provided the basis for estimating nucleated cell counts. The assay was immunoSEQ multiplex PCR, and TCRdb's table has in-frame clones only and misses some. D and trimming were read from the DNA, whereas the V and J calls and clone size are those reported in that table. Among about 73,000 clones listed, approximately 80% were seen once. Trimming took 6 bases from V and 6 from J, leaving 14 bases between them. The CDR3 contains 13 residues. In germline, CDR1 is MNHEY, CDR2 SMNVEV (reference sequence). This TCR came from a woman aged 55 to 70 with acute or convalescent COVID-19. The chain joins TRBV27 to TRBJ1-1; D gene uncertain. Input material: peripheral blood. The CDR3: CASSPYRGAEAFF. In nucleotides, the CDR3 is TGTGCCAGCAGCCCATATCGGGGAGCTGAAGCTTTCTTT.